The entry that follows covers one T cell receptor (beta chain) sequence. The antigen is not known. This specimen comes from a study of shared clonotypes between healthy human individuals. Across the study: The people who gave samples were a couple of women and a few men aged 18 to 49.

This CDR3 is 12 amino acids long. Trimming left V 8 bases short and J 10 bases short, with 15 bases between. Germline values: CDR1 MDHEN, CDR2 SYDVKM. Method: immunoSEQ multiplex PCR; TCRdb's copy keeps in-frame clones and lacks some. The sample yields about 580,000 clones, roughly 98% seen once. Only CD45RO-negative cells positively selected for CCR7 counted as naive CD8 cells, so terminally differentiated effector memory CD45RA+ cells were excluded. Study-wide findings and caveats: A handful of donors showed sharing of around 5% of naive CD4 clonotypes.

The rearrangement joins TRBV28 to TRBJ2-1, with D uncertain. Sequencing was carried out using naive CD8+ T cells sorted from blood. The origin of this receptor is a man aged 25-45 years in good health. CDR3 region: CASRLQGREQFF. DNA of the CDR3: TGTGCCAGCCGACTCCAAGGCCGGGAGCAGTTCTTC.